Following are 27 T cell receptor beta chains from one sample sequenced in a study of PD-L1 blockade in urothelial cancer. Described time point: pretreatment peripheral blood. This table comes from immunoSEQ multiplex PCR, and its TCRdb copy is limited to in-frame clones, with some not included. Seen here are tens of thousands of clones, 70% to 90% observed once, and the top ten hold roughly 7.3%. The material sequenced was PBMCs, taken around atezolizumab (anti-PD-L1) treatment. The origin of the receptors is a man aged 35 to 55 with urothelial cancer.

The chain combines TRBV5-1 with TRBJ2-2; a weak D match, TRBD1 (6 bases). Germline assignment: CDR1 SGHRS and CDR2 YFSETQ. Trimming left V 5 bases short and J 7 bases short, with 15 bases between. This CDR3 has 14 residues. This chain's CDR3 is CASRATGPYGELFF. Here the CDR3 DNA reads TGCGCCAGCAGGGCGACAGGACCGTACGGGGAGCTGTTTTTT.

V and J are TRBV27 and TRBJ1-4, with 7 bases aligning to TRBD1. The length of the CDR3 is 14 residues. The germline V gene encodes CDR1 MNHEY and CDR2 SMNVEV (reference sequence). V dropped 3 bases and J dropped 7; count of bases not matched to a gene: 5. The CDR3 reads CASSFTGDREKLFF. The CDR3 bases are TGTGCCAGCAGTTTCACAGGGGATCGTGAAAAACTGTTTTTT. Full variable domain (outside the CDR3, taken from reference TRBV27 and TRBJ1-4): EAQVTQNPRYLITVTGKKLTVTCSQNMNHEYMSWYRQDPGLGLRQIYYSMNVEVTDKGDVPEGYKVSRKEKRNFPLILESPSPNQTSLYFCASSFTGDREKLFFGSGTQLSVL.

This clone was recorded only once. This chain connects TRBV5-6 to TRBJ1-2; weak D call: TRBD1 (5 bases). Germline V gives CDR1 SGHDT, CDR2 YYEEEE. With 6 bases removed from V and 2 bases from J, the gap between germline ends came to 14 bases. The CDR3 spans 14 residues. The CDR3 loop is CASNEAGGNYGYTF. The CDR3 DNA reads TGTGCCAGCAACGAAGCTGGGGGGAACTATGGCTACACCTTC.

The chain links TRBV6-5 to TRBJ1-2, with D unresolved. The V gene's germline CDR1 is MNHEY and CDR2 SVGAGI. CDR3 length: 13 residues. V was clipped by 0 bases and J by 9 bases, with 11 bases between them. In nucleotides, the CDR3 is TGTGCCAGCAGTTACTCCTTAAACGGTCGCTACACCTTC. Encoded protein: CASSYSLNGRYTF.

This clone was seen once. This chain joins TRBV28 and TRBJ2-7; TRBD1 matches 10 bases. Germline lookup yields CDR1 MDHEN and CDR2 SYDVKM. With 8 bases clipped from V and 4 bases from J, the junction kept 11 bases outside the gene matches. CDR3 length equals 15 residues. In DNA form, the CDR3 reads TGTGCCAGCGTACCGACAGGGGGCGTCGGTTACGAGCAGTACTTC. This encodes CASVPTGGVGYEQYF.

The chain combines TRBV18 with TRBJ2-6; TRBD2 matches 11 bases. CDR3 length: 21 amino acids. Germline lookup yields CDR1 KGHSH and CDR2 LQKENI. With 4 bases clipped from V and 0 bases from J, the junction kept 14 bases outside the gene matches. Here the CDR3 DNA reads TGTGCCAGCTCACTCAAAGCTGCCGGGACTAGCGGTGCCTCTGGGGCCAACGTCCTGACTTTC. Its protein product is CASSLKAAGTSGASGANVLTF.

This chain uses TRBV11-2 with TRBJ1-1; tentative D call: TRBD1 (6 bases). This CDR3 contains 12 residues. In germline, CDR1 is SGHAT, CDR2 FQNNGV. V was shortened by 2 bases and J by 9 bases, with 10 bases between the two germline ends. In nucleotides, the CDR3 is TGTGCCAGCAGCTTAACAGGGCCGAAAGCTTTCTTT. Its protein is CASSLTGPKAFF.

The V call is TRBV7-6, the J call TRBJ2-7, with D possibly matching TRBD2 (6 bases). This CDR3 is built from 17 residues. CDR1 and CDR2 (germline): SGHVS, FNYEAQ. Trimming pared 0 bases from V and 2 bases from J, leaving 17 bases between. CDR3 sequence (DNA): TGTGCCAGCAGCTTAGCTGCGCGGGCGGGGATAACCTACGAGCAGTACTTC. It encodes CASSLAARAGITYEQYF.

The chain couples TRBV7-2 to TRBJ2-3; D is perhaps TRBD2 (6 bases). Germline V gene sequence: CDR1 SGHTA, CDR2 FQGNSA. Trimming removed 2 bases at V and 3 bases at J, with 21 bases between. The CDR3 is 18 amino acids. CDR3 DNA sequence: TGTGCCAGCAGCTTATCGGCTAGCGTGCCTCTGAGGACAGATACGCAGTATTTT. It is translated as CASSLSASVPLRTDTQYF. Filled out from reference TRBV7-2 and TRBJ2-3, the complete variable domain reads GAGVSQSPSNKVTEKGKDVELRCDPISGHTALYWYRQSLGQGLEFLIYFQGNSAPDKSGLPSDRFSAERTGGSVSTLTIQRTQQEDSAVYLCASSLSASVPLRTDTQYFGPGTRLTVL.

The chain carries TRBV7-2 and TRBJ1-2; 7 bases align to TRBD1. The CDR3 extends over 13 amino acids. With 5 bases clipped from V and 0 bases from J, the junction kept 0 bases outside the gene matches. Germline V gene sequence: CDR1 SGHTA, CDR2 FQGNSA. The CDR3 here is CASSGTANYGYTF. The DNA for the CDR3 is TGTGCCAGCAGCGGGACAGCTAACTATGGCTACACCTTC.

This clone has only one observation. The chain links TRBV7-5 to TRBJ2-1; TRBD2, as called in the table, went unchecked against the DNA. TRBV7-5 is labeled a pseudogene. This CDR3 is built from 12 residues. The CDR3 is CARSYEFNEQFF. The DNA of the CDR3 is TGTGCCAGAAGCTATGAGTTTAATGAGCAGTTCTTC.

The V gene is TRBV5-6, the J gene TRBJ2-5; TRBD2 matches at 7 bases. Trimming took 3 bases from V and 5 from J; bases not matched to a gene: 13. There are 16 residues in the CDR3. CDR1 is SGHDT and CDR2 is YYEEEE in the germline V gene. CDR3 nucleotides: TGTGCCAGCAGCTATCCTCAGGGCGGCGGGAGTGAGACCCAGTACTTC. Its protein is CASSYPQGGGSETQYF.

The V and J genes are TRBV10-2 and TRBJ2-7; D possibly corresponds to TRBD1 (6 bases). V dropped 3 bases and J dropped 1 base, with 10 bases sitting between them. The CDR3 totals 14 residues. Germline CDR1 reads WSHSY; CDR2 reads SAAADI. CDR3 sequence reads: CASSDQGLSYEQYF. The CDR3 nucleotides read TGCGCCAGCAGTGATCAGGGGCTTTCCTACGAGCAGTACTTC.

Turning to this clone: The same CDR3 is also encoded by other DNA sequences in this sample. The chain joins TRBV7-2 to TRBJ2-1, with 9 bases identical to TRBD2. The germline V gene encodes CDR1 SGHTA and CDR2 FQGNSA. CDR3 size: 15 residues. The J segment lost 2 bases and the V segment lost 3 bases, leaving 2 bases of the junction unmatched. CDR3 residues: CASSFSGSTYNEQFF. The CDR3 DNA reads as TGTGCCAGCAGCTTTAGCGGGAGCACCTACAATGAGCAGTTCTTC.

The chain employs TRBV28 and TRBJ1-2; D is ambiguous. Germline CDR1 and CDR2: MDHEN and SYDVKM. V was cut by 5 bases and J by 3 bases, with 13 bases left in between. The CDR3 loop spans 14 amino acids. CDR3 amino acids: CASSPPETDYGYTF. The DNA of the CDR3 is TGTGCCAGCAGTCCCCCCGAGACTGACTATGGCTACACCTTC.

This rearrangement joins TRBV30 to TRBJ2-7; tentatively, D is TRBD2 (6 bases). Germline V gene data show CDR1 as GTSNPN and CDR2 as SVGIG (reference sequence). The V and J ends lost 1 base and 3 bases respectively, with 10 bases between them. This CDR3 is built from 13 residues. The CDR3 sequence is CAWSGGAGYEQYF. The CDR3 DNA follows: TGTGCCTGGAGTGGGGGAGCGGGCTACGAGCAGTACTTC. Together with reference TRBV30 and TRBJ2-7, the CDR3 gives the full variable domain: SQTIHQWPATLVQPVGSPLSLECTVEGTSNPNLYWYRQAAGRGLQLLFYSVGIGQISSEVPQNLSASRPQDRQFILSSKKLLLSDSGFYLCAWSGGAGYEQYFGPGTRLTVT.

The chain recombines TRBV25-1 with TRBJ1-2, with D perhaps TRBD1 (5 bases). The CDR3 runs to 15 residues. Germline CDR1 reads MGHDK; CDR2 reads SYGVNS. V lost 1 base, J lost 8 bases, and 17 bases lay in between. In nucleotides, the CDR3 is TGTGCCAGCAGTGAATGGGGAGGAGGGGCCGCCGGCTACACCTTC. This sequence encodes CASSEWGGGAAGYTF.

The V and J genes are TRBV28 and TRBJ2-2; 11 bases match TRBD2. The length of the CDR3 is 16 residues. With 5 bases clipped from V and 4 bases from J, the junction kept 6 bases outside the gene matches. Germline V gene lookup returns CDR1 MDHEN and CDR2 SYDVKM. CDR3 amino acids: CASSGSGLAGTGELFF. CDR3 sequence (DNA): TGTGCCAGCAGTGGCTCCGGACTAGCGGGCACCGGGGAGCTGTTTTTT.

The gene calls are TRBV4-1 and TRBJ2-2, with 9 positions matching TRBD1. This CDR3 contains 15 residues. The V gene end was trimmed by 8 bases and the J gene end by 6 bases; junction bases not matched to a gene: 10. Germline lookup yields CDR1 MGHRA and CDR2 YSYEKL. The CDR3 protein is CASGRPGQGAGELFF. The CDR3 DNA is TGCGCCAGCGGTCGTCCGGGACAGGGAGCCGGGGAGCTGTTTTTT.

The chain couples TRBV6-6 to TRBJ2-1; D is unresolved. Germline CDR1 and CDR2: MNHNY and SVGAGI (reference sequence). This CDR3 contains 14 residues. Trimming pared 7 bases from V and 3 bases from J, leaving 13 bases between. The CDR3 is CASTMGTNYNEQFF. The CDR3, as DNA: TGTGCCAGCACTATGGGCACAAACTACAATGAGCAGTTCTTC.

The chain carries TRBV28 and TRBJ2-4; no firm D call. Per the germline V gene, CDR1 is MDHEN and CDR2 is SYDVKM. This CDR3 comprises 15 residues. Trimming removed 2 bases from V and 3 bases from J, with 11 bases in between. The CDR3 nucleotides read TGTGCCAGCAGTTTAGCGCGATTCGGCAAAAACATTCAGTACTTC. Translation: CASSLARFGKNIQYF.

This chain joins TRBV6-5 and TRBJ2-2; no firm D call. Deletions cut 3 bases from V and 5 bases from J, with 7 bases between. The CDR3 length is 13 residues. The germline V gene has CDR1 MNHEY and CDR2 SVGAGI. The CDR3 DNA reads as TGTGCCAGCAGTTATTTCAGTACCGGGGAGCTGTTTTTT. This sequence encodes CASSYFSTGELFF.

The V and J genes are TRBV18 and TRBJ2-3; 9 nucleotides match TRBD2. V dropped 6 bases and J dropped 2; count of bases not matched to a gene: 3. The germline V gene has CDR1 KGHSH and CDR2 LQKENI. The CDR3 has 14 amino acids. The DNA for the CDR3 is TGTGCCAGCTCCCCTAGCGGGAACACAGATACGCAGTATTTT. It encodes CASSPSGNTDTQYF. Supplemented by reference TRBV18 and TRBJ2-3, the full variable domain reads NAGVMQNPRHLVRRRGQEARLRCSPMKGHSHVYWYRQLPEEGLKFMVYLQKENIIDESGMPKERFSAEFPKEGPSILRIQQVVRGDSAAYFCASSPSGNTDTQYFGPGTRLTVL.

This clone was detected only once. The chain has TRBV28 and TRBJ1-5; D not certain. V dropped 6 bases and J dropped 9 bases, with 12 bases sitting between them. CDR3 length: 12 amino acids. Germline loops: CDR1 MDHEN, CDR2 SYDVKM. The CDR3 loop reads CASSLRPGPQHF. CDR3 nucleotide sequence: TGTGCCAGCAGCCTCCGCCCAGGGCCCCAGCATTTT.

This rearrangement joins TRBV30 to TRBJ1-5; 8 nucleotides agree with TRBD1. The germline V gene encodes CDR1 GTSNPN and CDR2 SVGIG (reference sequence). The length of the CDR3 is 12 residues. V lost 5 bases, J lost 12 bases, and 9 bases stayed unmatched. CDR3 protein: CAWDRGAGRQHF. DNA for the CDR3: TGTGCCTGGGACAGGGGCGCCGGGCGCCAGCATTTT. Full variable domain (rest looked up from reference TRBV30 and TRBJ1-5): SQTIHQWPATLVQPVGSPLSLECTVEGTSNPNLYWYRQAAGRGLQLLFYSVGIGQISSEVPQNLSASRPQDRQFILSSKKLLLSDSGFYLCAWDRGAGRQHFGDGTRLSIL.

The gene calls are TRBV28 and TRBJ1-2; 9 positions match TRBD1. This CDR3 contains 16 residues. Germline V gene data show CDR1 as MDHEN and CDR2 as SYDVKM. J gave up 5 bases and V 5 bases, and 12 bases lay outside the gene matches. The DNA of the CDR3 is TGTGCCAGCAGTGGGCAGGGACAGGGTGACTTTTATGGCTACACCTTC. Encoded protein: CASSGQGQGDFYGYTF.

The J gene is TRBJ1-1, the V gene TRBV7-8, with D tentatively TRBD1 (5 bases). V was shortened by 3 bases and J by 0 bases, with 11 bases between the two germline ends. CDR1 SGHVS and CDR2 FQNEAQ come from the germline V gene. CDR3 size: 15 residues. The CDR3 reads CASSLKRQLNTEAFF. CDR3 DNA sequence: TGTGCCAGCAGCTTGAAGAGACAGCTGAACACTGAAGCTTTCTTT.